These 5 T cell receptor beta chains share one sample of origin, sequenced in a study of circulating CD8 cells and anti-PD-1 response in melanoma. Using around 16 ng of total RNA, TCR libraries were made with the QIAseq Immune Repertoire TCR panel. TCRdb reprocessed the reads via MiXCR and lists one record per CDR3 protein. The sample holds about a dozen distinct CDR3 sequences. Four subsets defined by PD-1 and/or TIGIT were sorted from live CD3+CD8+TCRalphabeta+ cells. The specimen comprised CD8+ T cells from PBMCs, sampled at baseline or after one month of anti-PD-1 therapy (not recorded which). These receptors all come from a human donor with melanoma.

In DNA form, the CDR3 reads TGCAGTGCTAAGGGTCTGGAGGCGGGTCAGACCCGAGAGCAGTACTTC. This gives the protein CSAKGLEAGQTREQYF. V usage is TRBV20-1 and J usage is TRBJ2-7; the D gene is possibly TRBD2 (5 bases). The CDR3 is 16 amino acids. CDR1 and CDR2 (germline): DFQATT, SNEGSKA (reference sequence). V lost 4 bases and J 7 bases, leaving 26 bases between the germline ends.

This clonotype is termed hyperexpanded. The rearrangement links TRBV7-3 to TRBJ2-2; no reliable D call. This CDR3 has 12 residues. Deletions cut 8 bases from V and 7 bases from J, with 11 bases between. The germline gives CDR1 SGHTA, CDR2 FQGTGA. As DNA, the CDR3 is TGTGCCAGCGGTCGTAAGATCGGGGAGCTGTTTTTT. It specifies CASGRKIGELFF.

Comments on this clonotype: The junction departs from the called germline gene at one end, perhaps through a read error. This sequence joins TRBV27 and TRBJ1-2, with TRBD1 matching over 7 bases. This CDR3 has 16 amino acids. The germline V gene encodes CDR1 MNHEY and CDR2 SMNVEV (reference sequence). As DNA, the CDR3 is TGCGCCAGCAGTCAGACAGGGATTAACGAGGGCTATGGCTACACCTTC. It specifies CASSQTGINEGYGYTF.

The gene calls are TRBV3-1 and TRBJ2-1; 9 bases match TRBD1. The CDR3 length is 18 residues. With 3 bases clipped from V and 2 bases from J, the junction kept 11 bases outside the gene matches. Looked up from germline, CDR1 is LGHDT and CDR2 is YNNKEL (reference sequence). CDR3 amino acids: CASSHVVKWDRAYNEQFF. DNA of the CDR3: TGTGCCAGCAGCCACGTCGTAAAATGGGACAGGGCCTACAATGAGCAGTTCTTC.

This clonotype is termed hyperexpanded. The CDR3 bases are TGTGCCAGCAGCTTATCATACAGGGGTTACAATGAGCAGTTCTTC. Amino acids: CASSLSYRGYNEQFF. The V gene is TRBV7-2, the J gene TRBJ2-1; 7 bases fit TRBD1. V lost 2 bases, J lost 4 bases, and 5 bases stayed unmatched. Germline-derived CDR1 and CDR2 are SGHTA and FQGNSA. The CDR3 runs to 15 residues.